A selection of T cell receptor beta chains follows, all from one sample in a study of blood T cell repertoires in COVID-19. This table comes from immunoSEQ multiplex PCR, and its TCRdb copy is limited to in-frame clones, with some not included. The table lists approximately 340,000 clones, roughly 90% of them singletons. Sequenced sample: PBMCs or T cells enriched from blood (not recorded which). The origin of the receptors is a woman aged 40-49 years who had been exposed to COVID-19. The CDR3 runs from the conserved cysteine through the conserved F or W.

13	TRBV15	CATSRDRSNEQFF
18	TRBV15	CATSSFKQGAALNYGYTF
14	TRBV7-9	CASSLSEYQETQYF
16	TRBV19	CATTGQRTYRPWGYTF
14	TRBV14	CASSHGQFGYGYTF
13	TRBV6-5	CASSQTGGGGYTF
13	TRBV6-5	CASSPLEGTEAFF
13	TRBV2	CASSLAGNNEQFF
12	TRBV30	CAWSGGTNGYTF
13	TRBV28	CASSPGGNYGYTF
19	TRBV7-9	CAQEVYLRERSGSYNEQFF
15	TRBV7-6	CASSLIQGSGNTIYF
15	TRBV18	CASSPKRRKYNEQFF
14	TRBV5-5	CASLGSLSGNTIYF
14	TRBV9	CASSVEGTGNEAFF
15	TRBV15	CATSRVGQGDDGYTF
13	TRBV7-3	CASSLNREETQYF
14	TRBV5-1	CASSGDTMNTEAFF
13	TRBV12-3/TRBV12-4	CASSLTGSWGYTF
14	TRBV7-8	CASSPRTAGNTIYF
15	TRBV19	CASIIWGDGTTEAFF
14	TRBV30	CAWGRQGLNTEAFF
13	TRBV7-8	CASKGQLNEKLFF
16	TRBV15	CATSRLGRGFSYEQYF
14	TRBV5-1	CASSSWDSNYEQYF
14	TRBV19	CATDRGNYNYGYTF
13	TRBV12-3/TRBV12-4	CASAPGEYNEQFF
15	TRBV5-8	CASGTSTRITDTQYF
16	TRBV24-1	CATRSGTSDRAGELFF
16	TRBV20-1	CSASGSWAGGFNEQFF
14	TRBV2	CASGSFTSTDTQYF
15	TRBV5-6	CASSFAGTGGGELFF
17	TRBV5-6	CASKKGTGGGSYNEQFF
15	TRBV18	CASSLGRGGYNEQFF
14	TRBV27	CASSLRTGGDTQYF
15	TRBV30	CAWSVRGRMNTEAFF
14	TRBV4-1	CASRSTGANSPLHF
14	TRBV27	CASKFGSPYNEQFF
15	TRBV10-1	CASSEGQGALETQYF
15	TRBV24-1	CATSDPTGSTYGYTF
13	TRBV7-9	CASTYSPNTEAFF
16	TRBV27	CASSPPETLRGQKLFF
13	TRBV29-1	CSVQAGGVETQYF
16	TRBV6-2/TRBV6-3	CASSYSRGAGNTEAFF
15	TRBV2	CASSEQGSLNTEAFF
18	TRBV18	CASSPVTLGQGDGGTIYF
13	TRBV20-1	CSASRGTGDEQFF
15	TRBV7-7	CASSSGTGSSYEQYF
13	TRBV2	CASRLAGVNEQFF
16	TRBV9	CASSVGTGVSTGELFF
15	TRBV19	CASSIPGQGRTEAFF
13	TRBV19	CASSIGPGNIQYF
14	TRBV7-9	CASSFGARSYGYTF
16	TRBV19	CASSIAGGDSNQPQHF
18	TRBV24-1	CATPRPGTGPQGDYGYTF
15	TRBV19	CASSQDRARNQPQHF
14	TRBV19	CASSITTGSYGYTF